The 15 T cell receptor beta chains below all came from one sample that was sequenced in a study of Graves' ophthalmopathy and Graves' hyperthyroidism (dated by TCRdb to between 2018 and 2020). The sample was run on an Illumina HiSeq 2000. For repertoire sequencing, TCR beta CDR3 regions were amplified from RNA transcripts. A first-round RT-PCR used HTBI primers with the Qiagen OneStep RT-PCR kit, followed by a second-round multiplex PCR, size selection and purification. The public reads were reanalyzed by TCRdb: fastp trimming at Q25, MiXCR alignment, in-frame beta chains only. Merged by CDR3 protein, the rows form single entries marked with the most common genes and DNA. The sample table contains about 240,000 distinct CDR3 sequences; only one count was recorded for about 46% of them. Together, the top ten hold roughly 45% of the sample. Sequencing was performed on peripheral blood. The source is an adult man with Graves' ophthalmopathy.

This clonotype was found many times. This sequence joins TRBV20-1 and TRBJ2-7; 7 nucleotides agree with TRBD2. CDR1 DFQATT and CDR2 SNEGSKA come from the germline V gene (reference sequence). With 6 bases clipped from V and 5 bases from J, the junction kept 10 bases outside the gene matches. The CDR3 is 13 residues long. As DNA, the CDR3 is TGCAGTGCGCCGGGGCGGGGGTATAACGAGCAGTACTTC. Its translation is CSAPGRGYNEQYF.

V is TRBV20-1 and J is TRBJ2-7; possible D gene TRBD2, 6 bases. V was cut by 0 bases and J by 4 bases, with 19 bases left in between. The CDR3 is 16 residues long. CDR1 and CDR2 from the germline V gene are DFQATT and SNEGSKA (reference sequence). This CDR3 reads CSARDPEGRRLYEQYF. CDR3 DNA sequence: TGCAGTGCTAGAGATCCGGAGGGCAGGAGACTTTACGAGCAGTACTTC.

J is TRBJ1-2 and V is TRBV19, with D unresolved. Germline V gene data show CDR1 as LNHDA and CDR2 as SQIVND (reference sequence). Trimming left V 5 bases short and J 4 bases short, with 8 bases between. The CDR3 covers 12 residues. DNA for the CDR3: TGTGCCAGTAGTTCGGCAGTCTATGGCTACACCTTC. It yields the protein CASSSAVYGYTF.

The J gene is TRBJ2-5, the V gene TRBV12-3 or TRBV12-4, with D hard to call. CDR3 length: 9 residues. Trimming shortened V by 7 bases and J by 8 bases, and 5 bases separated the two germline ends. The CDR3 region has the DNA TGTGCCAGCACCCAAACCCAGTACTTC. Translation gives CASTQTQYF.

This clonotype has just a few counts. The rearrangement uses TRBV5-1 and TRBJ1-2; D perhaps matches TRBD1 (6 bases). V lost 0 bases and J lost 4, with 16 bases in between. CDR1 is SGHRS, CDR2 YFSETQ, per germline. The CDR3 runs to 16 residues. The CDR3 bases are TGCGCCAGCAGCTTGGATGCCCCGGGGGCCGCCTATGGCTACACCTTC. Translation gives CASSLDAPGAAYGYTF.

This clonotype has only a few counts. The rearrangement uses TRBV14 and TRBJ2-5, with 7 bases aligning to TRBD2. CDR1 SGHDN and CDR2 FVKESK come from the germline V gene. V lost 3 bases and J lost 9; bases outside the gene matches: 10. The CDR3 has 14 amino acids. CDR3 nucleotide sequence: TGTGCCAGCAGCCACCCCCGGGACTATCCCCCCCAGTACTTC. Protein product: CASSHPRDYPPQYF.

Comments on this clonotype: Its ends do not fully match the called genes, so a read error is possible. The rearrangement links TRBV9 to TRBJ2-7; 7 bases map to TRBD2. The germline CDR1 and CDR2 sequences are SGDLS and YYNGEE. The CDR3 has 14 amino acids. Here the CDR3 reads CASSPREFPYEQYF. CDR3 bases: TGCGCCAGCAGCCCGCGGGAGTTCCCCTACGAGCAGTACTTC.

The chain combines TRBV7-6 with TRBJ1-2; TRBD1 matches 8 bases. Germline CDR1 SGHVS, CDR2 FNYEAQ. CDR3 length equals 15 residues. The V segment lost 5 bases and the J segment 2 bases; nucleotides outside the gene matches: 7. The CDR3 DNA sequence: TGTGCCAGCAGCCCCAGACAGGGGTCCAACTATGGCTACACCTTC. It encodes CASSPRQGSNYGYTF.

The chain is built from TRBV6-6 and TRBJ2-7; D remains unclear. Trimming took 5 bases from V and 2 from J, leaving 22 bases between them. CDR3 length: 17 amino acids. CDR1 is MNHNY, CDR2 SVGAGI, per germline (reference sequence). As DNA, the CDR3 is TGTGCCAGCAGTAAGGGTCCAGGTGGGCAGAAAGCCTACGAGCAGTACTTC. Residues: CASSKGPGGQKAYEQYF.

The rearrangement uses TRBV9 and TRBJ2-5; 9 bases are a match to TRBD1. V lost 0 bases, J lost 4 bases, and 7 bases stayed unmatched. This CDR3 is 16 amino acids long. Germline loops: CDR1 SGDLS, CDR2 YYNGEE. The CDR3 DNA reads as TGTGCCAGCAGCGTAGGAGGACAGGGGACGGGAGAGACCCAGTACTTC. Translation gives CASSVGGQGTGETQYF.

For this clonotype: One end of the junction fails to match germline, which may point to a read error. V usage is TRBV10-3 and J usage is TRBJ2-7; weak D call: TRBD2 (5 bases). The CDR3 contains 13 residues. CDR1 is ENHRY and CDR2 is SYGVKD in the germline V gene. The CDR3 is CATSDFGLERQYF. The CDR3 DNA reads as TGTGCCACCAGTGATTTCGGACTCGAAAGGCAGTACTTC.

This clonotype was observed many times. The rearrangement links TRBV7-9 to TRBJ1-2; D gene uncertain. Between the trimmed V and J ends, which lost 5 bases and 5 bases, there was a span of 9 bases. The CDR3 is 12 amino acids. Germline V CDR1 and CDR2: SEHNR, FQNEAQ (reference sequence). CDR3 DNA: TGTGCCAGCAGCCCCGGGGTGTATGGCTACACCTTC. As protein: CASSPGVYGYTF.

Only a few counts were recorded for this clonotype. The V call is TRBV7-9, the J call TRBJ2-7; a weak D match, TRBD2 (6 bases). This CDR3 contains 15 residues. Trimming removed 4 bases at V and 6 bases at J, with 19 bases between. Germline CDR1 is SEHNR and CDR2 is FQNEAQ (reference sequence). The CDR3, as DNA: TGTGCCAGCAGCTCAAACTCAGGGCGGGGAGGCGAGCAGTACTTC. It encodes CASSSNSGRGGEQYF.

The chain carries TRBV2 and TRBJ1-3; D call uncertain. Trimming removed 8 bases at V and 0 bases at J, with 14 bases between. The germline gives CDR1 SNHLY, CDR2 FYNNEI. The CDR3 contains 15 residues. CDR3 loop: CASSGSIFSGNTIYF. The CDR3 DNA follows: TGTGCCAGCTCCGGCTCTATATTCTCTGGAAACACCATATATTTT. Variable domain in full (rest from reference TRBV2 and TRBJ1-3): EPEVTQTPSHQVTQMGQEVILRCVPISNHLYFYWYRQILGQKVEFLVSFYNNEISEKSEIFDDQFSVERPDGSNFTLKIRSTKLEDSAMYFCASSGSIFSGNTIYFGEGSWLTVV.

This clonotype appeared a few times. J is TRBJ2-7 and V is TRBV7-3; D perhaps matches TRBD2 (5 bases). CDR3 length: 16 residues. The germline gives CDR1 SGHTA, CDR2 FQGTGA. Deletions cut 4 bases from V and 1 base from J, with 17 bases between. The CDR3 region has the DNA TGTGCCAGCAGCTCTGAACACGGGGTCGGGTCCTACGAGCAGTACTTC. Its protein is CASSSEHGVGSYEQYF.